This TCR beta chain stems from a study of T cells in Graves' hyperthyroidism and ophthalmopathy. This CDR3 is 10 amino acids long. Per germline, CDR1 SQVTM and CDR2 ANQGSEA. V gave up 6 bases and J gave up 5 bases; unmatched junction bases: 0. This clonotype occurred many times. The CDR3 regions of TCR beta were amplified from RNA transcripts. The HTBI primer set served for first-round RT-PCR of the TCR CDR3. TCRdb called the multiplex PCR reads again in MiXCR, with one record for every CDR3 protein. The table records approximately 400,000 distinct CDR3 sequences, over 15% of them present only once. The receptor comes from a woman aged 18 to 35 with Graves' hyperthyroidism. The gene calls are TRBV29-1 and TRBJ1-1; TRBD1 matches 7 bases. The material sequenced was blood. CDR3 sequence reads: CSVGQTEAFF. CDR3 DNA sequence: TGCAGCGTGGGACAGACTGAAGCTTTCTTT.